A few counts support the clone carrying this T cell receptor (beta chain). Antigen: not known. V was pared by 7 bases and J by 3 bases, with 3 bases of the junction left unmatched. This CDR3 contains 12 residues. Per germline, CDR1 SQVTM and CDR2 ANQGSEA. The record originates from a study of cytomegalovirus exposure and HLA in healthy donors. The PCR used 60 Vbeta and 13 Jbeta primers. Profiled with immunoSEQ multiplex PCR; TCRdb holds only in-frame clones, not every one. The sample has some 150,000 clones, approximately 9% seen once; the top ten hold 1.8%. Regarding the study as a whole: Most sequenced TCRs were rare (though some public TCRs occurred in many donors).

Sequences were obtained from PBMCs. The chain couples TRBV29-1 to TRBJ2-5; TRBD1 matches at 9 bases. This sequence was found in a male donor in good health and CMV-seronegative. The CDR3 DNA sequence: TGCAGCGGACAGGGGGGGGAAGAGACCCAGTACTTC. It codes for CSGQGGEETQYF.